The T cell receptor beta chain under discussion was sequenced for a study of shared clonotypes between healthy human individuals. Generated by immunoSEQ multiplex PCR, the TCRdb table keeps only in-frame clones and is missing some. This sample yields approximately 500,000 clones, of which about 78% are seen a single time; about 12% belongs to the top ten. General study points: It was the few donors that limited the genetic and exposure-history diversity represented.

Details on this clone: Its cognate antigen is unknown.

V was pared by 3 bases and J by 0 bases, with 9 bases between. Germline V lookup: CDR1 SGHNT, CDR2 YYREEE (reference sequence). The CDR3 loop spans 14 amino acids. This chain uses TRBV5-4 with TRBJ1-1, with D uncertain. This clonotype originated in a woman aged 40 to 55 in good health. Some clones in this sample may be carry-over from other donors' samples. The sample consisted of PBMCs. The CDR3 DNA reads as TGTGCCAGCAGCTCACTGGACCTGAACACTGAAGCTTTCTTT. Translated: CASSSLDLNTEAFF.